A single T cell receptor beta chain is shown here with its context. Its antigen is undetermined. The method was immunoSEQ multiplex PCR; TCRdb's version includes in-frame clones alone and lacks a portion of them. The sample gives some 62,000 clones, 60% to 85% of which show up once; about a tenth is in the top ten. In germline, CDR1 is SGHDN, CDR2 FVKESK. The CDR3 contains 15 residues. V lost 2 bases to trimming and J lost 9 bases, with 14 bases between them. This sample is part of a study of OX40 agonist ivuxolimab in advanced cancers. General study findings and limits: Both CD4+ and CD8+ T cell populations in blood had undergone clonal expansion by week 6 at 0.1 to 3.0 mg/kg. In a subset of nonresponders, normalized T-cell clonal expansion was also low.

The V and J genes are TRBV14 and TRBJ1-6; perhaps TRBD1 as D (6 bases). The TCR originated in an adult with an advanced solid tumor such as melanoma, head and neck, liver or kidney cancer. This specimen consisted of CD4+ or CD8+ T cells sorted from blood, obtained in a trial of the OX40 agonist ivuxolimab. CDR3 bases: TGTGCCAGCAGCCAAACCGGGACACAGACTTCACCCCTCCACTTT. Its translation: CASSQTGTQTSPLHF.